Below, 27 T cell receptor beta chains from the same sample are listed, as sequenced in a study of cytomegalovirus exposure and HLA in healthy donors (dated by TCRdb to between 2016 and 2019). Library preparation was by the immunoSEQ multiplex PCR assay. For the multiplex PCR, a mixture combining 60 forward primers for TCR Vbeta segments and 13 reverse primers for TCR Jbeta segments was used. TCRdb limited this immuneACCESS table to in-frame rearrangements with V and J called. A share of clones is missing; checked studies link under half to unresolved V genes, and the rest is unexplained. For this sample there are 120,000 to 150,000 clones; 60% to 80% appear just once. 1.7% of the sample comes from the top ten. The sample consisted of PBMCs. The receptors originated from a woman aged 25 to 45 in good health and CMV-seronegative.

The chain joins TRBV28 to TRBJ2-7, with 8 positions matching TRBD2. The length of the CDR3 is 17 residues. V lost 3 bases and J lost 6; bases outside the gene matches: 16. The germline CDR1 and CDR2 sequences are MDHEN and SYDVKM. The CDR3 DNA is TGTGCCAGCAGTTTCCCACGGGGGGGTAGAAATTGGGGCGAGCAGTACTTC. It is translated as CASSFPRGGRNWGEQYF.

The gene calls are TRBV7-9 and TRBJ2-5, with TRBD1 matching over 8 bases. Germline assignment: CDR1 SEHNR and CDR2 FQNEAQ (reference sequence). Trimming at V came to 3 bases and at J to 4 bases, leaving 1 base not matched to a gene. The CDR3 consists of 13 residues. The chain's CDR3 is CASSLTGVETQYF. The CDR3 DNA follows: TGTGCCAGCAGCTTGACAGGGGTAGAGACCCAGTACTTC.

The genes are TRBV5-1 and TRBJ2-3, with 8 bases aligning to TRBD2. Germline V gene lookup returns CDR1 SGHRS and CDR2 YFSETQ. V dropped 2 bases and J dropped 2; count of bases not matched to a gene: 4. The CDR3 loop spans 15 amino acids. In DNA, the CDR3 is TGCGCCAGCAGCTTAGCGGGGGCCGTCACAGATACGCAGTATTTT. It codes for CASSLAGAVTDTQYF.

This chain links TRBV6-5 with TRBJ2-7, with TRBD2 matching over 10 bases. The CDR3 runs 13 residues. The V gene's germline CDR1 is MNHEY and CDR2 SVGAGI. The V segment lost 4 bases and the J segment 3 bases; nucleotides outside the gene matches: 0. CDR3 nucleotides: TGTGCCAGCAGTTTAGCGGGGGGCTACGAGCAGTACTTC. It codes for CASSLAGGYEQYF.

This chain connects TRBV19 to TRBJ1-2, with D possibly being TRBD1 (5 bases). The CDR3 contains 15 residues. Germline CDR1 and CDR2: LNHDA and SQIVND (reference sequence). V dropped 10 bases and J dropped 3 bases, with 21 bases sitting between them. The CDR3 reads CATRNYRISDYGYTF. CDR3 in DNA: TGTGCCACGAGAAATTACAGGATTTCTGACTATGGCTACACCTTC.

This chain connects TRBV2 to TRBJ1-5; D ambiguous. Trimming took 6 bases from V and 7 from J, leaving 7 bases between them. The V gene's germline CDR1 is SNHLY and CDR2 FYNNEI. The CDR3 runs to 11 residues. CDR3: CASRLDQPQHF. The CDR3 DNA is TGTGCCAGCAGACTAGACCAGCCCCAGCATTTT.

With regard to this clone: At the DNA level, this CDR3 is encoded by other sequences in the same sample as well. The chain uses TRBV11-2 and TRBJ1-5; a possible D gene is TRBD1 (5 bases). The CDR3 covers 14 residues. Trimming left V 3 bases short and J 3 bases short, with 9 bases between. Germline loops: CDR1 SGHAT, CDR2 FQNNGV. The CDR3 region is CASSFDRNNQPQHF. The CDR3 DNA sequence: TGTGCCAGCAGCTTTGACAGAAACAATCAGCCCCAGCATTTT.

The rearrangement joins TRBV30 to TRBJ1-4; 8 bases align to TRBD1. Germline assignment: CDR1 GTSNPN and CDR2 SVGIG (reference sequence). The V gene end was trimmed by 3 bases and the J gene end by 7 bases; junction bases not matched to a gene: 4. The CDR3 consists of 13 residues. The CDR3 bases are TGTGCCTGGAGGGGACAGGCAGGTGAAAAACTGTTTTTT. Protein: CAWRGQAGEKLFF.

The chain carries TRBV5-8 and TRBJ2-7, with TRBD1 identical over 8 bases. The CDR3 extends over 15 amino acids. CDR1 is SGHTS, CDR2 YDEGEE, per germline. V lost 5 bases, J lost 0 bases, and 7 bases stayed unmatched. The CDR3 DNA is TGTGCCAGCAGGCTGACAGGGGCCAGCTCCTACGAGCAGTACTTC. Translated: CASRLTGASSYEQYF.

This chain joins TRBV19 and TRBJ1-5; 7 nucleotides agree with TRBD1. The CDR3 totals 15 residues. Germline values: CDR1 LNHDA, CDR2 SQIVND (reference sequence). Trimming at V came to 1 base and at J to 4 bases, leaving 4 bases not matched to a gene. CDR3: CASSIGTGANQPQHF. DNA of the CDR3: TGTGCCAGTAGTATAGGGACAGGCGCTAATCAGCCCCAGCATTTT.

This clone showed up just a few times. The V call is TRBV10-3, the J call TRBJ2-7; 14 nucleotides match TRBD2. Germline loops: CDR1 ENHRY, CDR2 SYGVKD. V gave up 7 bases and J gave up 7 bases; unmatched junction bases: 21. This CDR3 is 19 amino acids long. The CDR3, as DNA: TGTGCCATCAACTCGGGACTAGCGGGAGCCCCATCGCGAGGGGGGGAGCAGTACTTC. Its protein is CAINSGLAGAPSRGGEQYF.

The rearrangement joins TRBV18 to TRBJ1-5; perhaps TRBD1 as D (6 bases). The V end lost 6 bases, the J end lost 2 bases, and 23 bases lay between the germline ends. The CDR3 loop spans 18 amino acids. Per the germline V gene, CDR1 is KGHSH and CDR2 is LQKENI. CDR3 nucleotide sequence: TGTGCCAGCTCCCTTTATATCAGGGGCGGAGAACGCAATCAGCCCCAGCATTTT. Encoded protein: CASSLYIRGGERNQPQHF.

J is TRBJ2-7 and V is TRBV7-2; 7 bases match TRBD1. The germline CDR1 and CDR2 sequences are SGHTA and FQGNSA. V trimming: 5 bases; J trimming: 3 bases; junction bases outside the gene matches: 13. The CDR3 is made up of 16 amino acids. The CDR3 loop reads CASSPGDRVSFYEQYF. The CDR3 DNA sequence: TGTGCCAGCAGCCCCGGAGACAGGGTGTCGTTCTACGAGCAGTACTTC.

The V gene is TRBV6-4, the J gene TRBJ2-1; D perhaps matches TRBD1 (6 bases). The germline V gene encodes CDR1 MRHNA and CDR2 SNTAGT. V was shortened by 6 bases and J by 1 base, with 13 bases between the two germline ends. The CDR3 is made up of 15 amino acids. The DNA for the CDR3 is TGTGCCAGCAGCCAAGGACAGTCGTCCTACAATGAGCAGTTCTTC. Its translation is CASSQGQSSYNEQFF.

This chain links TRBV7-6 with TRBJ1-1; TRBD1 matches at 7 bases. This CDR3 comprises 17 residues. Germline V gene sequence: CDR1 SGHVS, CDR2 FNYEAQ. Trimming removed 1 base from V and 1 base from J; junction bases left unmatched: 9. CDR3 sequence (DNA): TGTGCCAGCAGCTTAGGGGAGACAGGGCTCACGAACACTGAAGCTTTCTTT. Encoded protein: CASSLGETGLTNTEAFF.

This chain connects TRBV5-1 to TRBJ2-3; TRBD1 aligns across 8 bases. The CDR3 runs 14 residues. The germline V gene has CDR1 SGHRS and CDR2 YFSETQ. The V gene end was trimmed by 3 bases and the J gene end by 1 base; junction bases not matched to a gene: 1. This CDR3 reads CASSSGQGTDTQYF. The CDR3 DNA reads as TGCGCCAGCAGCTCGGGACAGGGCACAGATACGCAGTATTTT.

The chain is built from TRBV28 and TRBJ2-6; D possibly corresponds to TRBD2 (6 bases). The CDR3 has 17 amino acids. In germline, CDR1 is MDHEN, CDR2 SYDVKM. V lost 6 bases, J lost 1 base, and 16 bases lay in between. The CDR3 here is CASSWGTHQSGANVLTF. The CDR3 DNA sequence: TGTGCCAGCAGCTGGGGGACTCACCAGTCTGGGGCCAACGTCCTGACTTTC.

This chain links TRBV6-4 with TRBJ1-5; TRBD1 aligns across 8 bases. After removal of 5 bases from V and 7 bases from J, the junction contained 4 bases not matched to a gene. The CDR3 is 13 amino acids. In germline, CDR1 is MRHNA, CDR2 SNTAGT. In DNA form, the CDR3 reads TGTGCCAGCAGTCAGACAGGGGACCAGCCCCAGCATTTT. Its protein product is CASSQTGDQPQHF.

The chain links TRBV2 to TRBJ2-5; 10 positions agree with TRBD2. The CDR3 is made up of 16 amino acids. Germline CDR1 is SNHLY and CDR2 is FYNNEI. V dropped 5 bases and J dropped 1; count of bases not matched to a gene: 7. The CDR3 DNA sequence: TGTGCCAGCAGTATCCCTCTAGCGGGGGTCCAAGAGACCCAGTACTTC. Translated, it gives CASSIPLAGVQETQYF.

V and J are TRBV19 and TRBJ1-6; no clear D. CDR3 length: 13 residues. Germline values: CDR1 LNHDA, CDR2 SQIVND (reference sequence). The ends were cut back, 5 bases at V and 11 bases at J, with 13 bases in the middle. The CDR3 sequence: CASSSLSSPPLHF. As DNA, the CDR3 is TGTGCCAGTAGTTCCCTCAGTTCGCCACCCCTCCACTTT. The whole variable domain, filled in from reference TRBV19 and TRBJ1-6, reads DGGITQSPKYLFRKEGQNVTLSCEQNLNHDAMYWYRQDPGQGLRLIYYSQIVNDFQKGDIAEGYSVSREKKESFPLTVTSAQKNPTAFYLCASSSLSSPPLHFGNGTRLTVT.

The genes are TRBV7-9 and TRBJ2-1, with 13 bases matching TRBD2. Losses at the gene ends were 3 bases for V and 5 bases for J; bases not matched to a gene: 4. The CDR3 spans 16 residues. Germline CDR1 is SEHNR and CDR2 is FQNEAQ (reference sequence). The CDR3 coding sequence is TGTGCCAGCAGCTTCCTAGGGACTAGCGGGAACAATGAGCAGTTCTTC. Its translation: CASSFLGTSGNNEQFF.

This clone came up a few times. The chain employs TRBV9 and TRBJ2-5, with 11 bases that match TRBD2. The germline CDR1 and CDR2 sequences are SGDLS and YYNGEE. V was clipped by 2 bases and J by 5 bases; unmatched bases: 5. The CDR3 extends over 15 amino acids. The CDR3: CASSVTTSGGETQYF. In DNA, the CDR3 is TGTGCCAGCAGCGTTACCACTAGCGGGGGTGAGACCCAGTACTTC.

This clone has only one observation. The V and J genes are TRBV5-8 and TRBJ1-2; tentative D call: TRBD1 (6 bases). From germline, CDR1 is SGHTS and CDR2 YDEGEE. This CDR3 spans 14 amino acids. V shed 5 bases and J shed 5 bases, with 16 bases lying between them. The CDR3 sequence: CASRRGQLIYGYTF. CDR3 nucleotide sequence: TGTGCCAGCAGGAGAGGACAGCTAATTTATGGCTACACCTTC.

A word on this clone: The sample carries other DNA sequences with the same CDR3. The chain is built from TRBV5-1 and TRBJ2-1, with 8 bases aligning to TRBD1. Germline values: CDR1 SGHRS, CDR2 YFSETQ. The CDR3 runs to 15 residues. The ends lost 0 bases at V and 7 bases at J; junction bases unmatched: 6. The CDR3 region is CASSLVAGGGNEQFF. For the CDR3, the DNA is TGCGCCAGCAGCTTGGTGGCAGGGGGCGGGAATGAGCAGTTCTTC.

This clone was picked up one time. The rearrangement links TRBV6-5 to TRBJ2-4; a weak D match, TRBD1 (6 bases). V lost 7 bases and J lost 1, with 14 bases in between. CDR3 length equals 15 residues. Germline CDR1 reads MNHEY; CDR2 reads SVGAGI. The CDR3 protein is CASTVSGAAKNIQYF. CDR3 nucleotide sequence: TGTGCCAGCACTGTATCAGGGGCGGCCAAAAACATTCAGTACTTC.

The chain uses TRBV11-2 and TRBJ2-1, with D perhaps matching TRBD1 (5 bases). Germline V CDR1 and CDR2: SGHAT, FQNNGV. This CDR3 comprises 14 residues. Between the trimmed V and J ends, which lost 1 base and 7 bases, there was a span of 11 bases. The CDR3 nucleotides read TGTGCCAGCAGCTTAGTAACCAGGGCAAATGAGCAGTTCTTC. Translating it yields CASSLVTRANEQFF.

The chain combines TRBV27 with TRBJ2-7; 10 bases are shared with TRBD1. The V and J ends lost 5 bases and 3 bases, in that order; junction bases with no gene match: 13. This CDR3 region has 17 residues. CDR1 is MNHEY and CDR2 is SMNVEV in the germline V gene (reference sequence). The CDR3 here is CASSAMSGTGANYEQYF. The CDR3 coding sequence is TGTGCCAGCAGTGCCATGTCGGGGACAGGGGCGAACTACGAGCAGTACTTC.